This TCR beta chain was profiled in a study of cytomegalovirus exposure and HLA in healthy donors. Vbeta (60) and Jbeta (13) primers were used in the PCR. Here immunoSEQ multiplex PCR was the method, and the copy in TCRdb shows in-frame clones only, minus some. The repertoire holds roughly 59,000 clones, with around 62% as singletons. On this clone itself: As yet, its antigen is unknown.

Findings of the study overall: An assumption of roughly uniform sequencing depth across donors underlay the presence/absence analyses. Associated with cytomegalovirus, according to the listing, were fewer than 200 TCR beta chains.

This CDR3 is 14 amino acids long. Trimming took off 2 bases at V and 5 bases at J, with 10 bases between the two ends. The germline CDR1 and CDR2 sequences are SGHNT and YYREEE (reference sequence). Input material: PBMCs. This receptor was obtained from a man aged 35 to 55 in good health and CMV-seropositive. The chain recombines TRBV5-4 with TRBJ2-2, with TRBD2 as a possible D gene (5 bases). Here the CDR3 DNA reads TGTGCCAGCAGCTTCCTGGGCGGGACCGGGGAGCTGTTTTTT. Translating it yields CASSFLGGTGELFF.